The 15 T cell receptor beta chains in this list originate from one sample, sequenced in a study of technical replicates of blood from a handful of donors (dated by TCRdb to the late 2010s). Libraries were made using the immunoSEQ multiplex PCR assay. TCRdb limited this immuneACCESS table to in-frame rearrangements with V and J called. A share of clones is missing; checked studies link under half to unresolved V genes, and the rest is unexplained. The sample data list around 71,000 clones, and roughly 92% of these were observed just once. Approximately 0.4% of the sample goes to the ten largest clones. Sequenced material: T cells isolated from PBMCs. The receptors derive from a human donor in good health.

The chain links TRBV14 to TRBJ1-1, with no clear D. V lost 4 bases to trimming and J lost 3 bases, with 18 bases between them. Germline CDR1 SGHDN, CDR2 FVKESK. CDR3 length: 16 amino acids. The CDR3 DNA follows: TGTGCCAGCAGCCCAAGAGCGGACTTGGTTGACACTGAAGCTTTCTTT. Translation gives CASSPRADLVDTEAFF.

This clone has only one observation. The chain carries TRBV4-1 and TRBJ2-7; no reliable D call. Germline V gene lookup returns CDR1 MGHRA and CDR2 YSYEKL. The CDR3 extends over 12 amino acids. The V end lost 4 bases, the J end lost 6 bases, and 10 bases lay between the germline ends. The CDR3 sequence: CASSPRLSEQYF. CDR3 coding DNA: TGCGCCAGCAGCCCGAGACTTTCCGAGCAGTACTTC.

This chain links TRBV4-3 with TRBJ2-5, with unresolved D. V dropped 0 bases and J dropped 5 bases, with 10 bases sitting between them. Germline lookup yields CDR1 LGHNA and CDR2 YSLEER. This CDR3 is 14 amino acids long. The CDR3 DNA reads as TGCGCCAGCAGCCAAGATATATTATCGGAGACCCAGTACTTC. Protein sequence: CASSQDILSETQYF.

The gene calls are TRBV9 and TRBJ2-7; possibly TRBD1 for D (5 bases). Germline loops: CDR1 SGDLS, CDR2 YYNGEE. The CDR3 extends over 14 amino acids. The V end lost 4 bases, the J end lost 2 bases, and 13 bases lay between the germline ends. This CDR3 reads CASSWGGEAYEQYF. The DNA for the CDR3 is TGTGCCAGCAGCTGGGGCGGTGAAGCCTACGAGCAGTACTTC.

This clone was detected once. A much bigger clone sits one base away, suggesting this may be a read error. The genes are TRBV6-4 and TRBJ2-2; 7 bases match TRBD2. The germline gives CDR1 MRHNA, CDR2 SNTAGT. V shed 4 bases, J shed 5 bases, and the junction held 1 base outside the gene matches. This CDR3 contains 13 residues. The CDR3 sequence: CASSGRETGELFF. The CDR3 region has the DNA TGTGCCAGCAGTGGGCGGGAGACCGGGGAGCTGTTTTTT.

The table lists this clone with a count of one. The V and J genes are TRBV15 and TRBJ1-1; D might be TRBD1 (6 bases). Between the trimmed V and J ends, which lost 4 bases and 2 bases, there was a span of 11 bases. CDR1 is LNHNV, CDR2 YYDKDF, per germline (reference sequence). This CDR3 spans 14 amino acids. CDR3 residues: CATSIGTSNTEAFF. In DNA form, the CDR3 reads TGTGCCACCAGCATCGGGACAAGTAACACTGAAGCTTTCTTT.

The chain is built from TRBV7-9 and TRBJ2-2, with a possible D match to TRBD1 (5 bases). V lost 4 bases and J lost 6, with 18 bases in between. The CDR3 runs to 16 residues. Germline CDR1 reads SEHNR; CDR2 reads FQNEAQ (reference sequence). Written as DNA, the CDR3 is TGTGCCAGCAGCTATGTCCAGGGCTGGGTTCCCGGGGAGCTGTTTTTT. This translates into CASSYVQGWVPGELFF. The whole variable domain, remainder taken from reference TRBV7-9 and TRBJ2-2, is DTGVSQNPRHKITKRGQNVTFRCDPISEHNRLYWYRQTLGQGPEFLTYFQNEAQLEKSRLLSDRFSAERPKGSFSTLEIQRTEQGDSAMYLCASSYVQGWVPGELFFGEGSRLTVL.

This chain joins TRBV10-3 and TRBJ2-7, with TRBD1 matching over 7 bases. The CDR3 is 14 amino acids. Germline CDR1 ENHRY, CDR2 SYGVKD. The trim removed 4 bases at V and 0 bases at J, leaving 3 bases unmatched. CDR3 amino acids: CAISADRVSYEQYF. The CDR3 region has the DNA TGTGCCATCAGTGCTGACAGGGTCTCCTACGAGCAGTACTTC.

The chain carries TRBV5-4 and TRBJ2-2; 9 bases line up with TRBD1. The trim removed 6 bases at V and 7 bases at J, leaving 7 bases unmatched. Looked up from germline, CDR1 is SGHNT and CDR2 is YYREEE (reference sequence). CDR3 length equals 14 residues. CDR3 nucleotides: TGTGCCAGCACCCGGGGACAGGGAAGCGGGGAGCTGTTTTTT. Its translation: CASTRGQGSGELFF.

The rearrangement links TRBV6-1 to TRBJ1-1; tentatively, D is TRBD1 (6 bases). This CDR3 is built from 15 residues. Per the germline V gene, CDR1 is MNHNS and CDR2 is SASEGT. V lost 2 bases, J lost 5 bases, and 15 bases lay in between. This CDR3 is CASSEMGQTNTEAFF. The CDR3 region has the DNA TGTGCCAGCAGTGAAATGGGACAAACTAATACTGAAGCTTTCTTT.

The genes are TRBV27 and TRBJ2-7, with 7 bases matching TRBD1. CDR1 and CDR2 from the germline V gene are MNHEY and SMNVEV (reference sequence). The V gene end was trimmed by 5 bases and the J gene end by 2 bases; junction bases not matched to a gene: 6. This CDR3 region has 14 residues. The CDR3 DNA reads as TGTGCCAGCAGTAAAGACAGGGTGGCCTACGAGCAGTACTTC. It encodes CASSKDRVAYEQYF.

This chain connects TRBV23-1 to TRBJ2-7; 8 bases align to TRBD1. TRBV23-1 is given ORF status, its function remaining uncertain. The J segment lost 1 base and the V segment lost 2 bases, leaving 4 bases of the junction unmatched. The length of the CDR3 is 15 residues. CDR3 sequence reads: CASSQDRGSSYEQYF. CDR3 DNA sequence: TGCGCCAGCAGTCAAGACAGGGGAAGTTCCTACGAGCAGTACTTC.

A single count supports this clone. The J gene is TRBJ2-3, the V gene TRBV5-1, with TRBD2 identical over 9 bases. The trim removed 0 bases at V and 2 bases at J, leaving 7 bases unmatched. This CDR3 contains 17 residues. CDR1 and CDR2 (germline): SGHRS, YFSETQ. As DNA, the CDR3 is TGCGCCAGCAGCTTGGTTGCTAGCGGGATTGTCACAGATACGCAGTATTTT. Its translation is CASSLVASGIVTDTQYF.

This clone was seen only once. The chain employs TRBV7-9 and TRBJ1-2, with 10 bases identical to TRBD1. Germline loops: CDR1 SEHNR, CDR2 FQNEAQ (reference sequence). Losses at the gene ends were 5 bases for V and 3 bases for J; bases not matched to a gene: 6. The CDR3 consists of 15 residues. For the CDR3, the DNA is TGTGCCAGCAGCCTCTCGACAGGGGGCTACTATGGCTACACCTTC. Its protein is CASSLSTGGYYGYTF.

The chain employs TRBV29-1 and TRBJ1-5, with TRBD1 matching 7 bases. Per germline, CDR1 SQVTM and CDR2 ANQGSEA. V was pared by 4 bases and J by 0 bases, with 3 bases of the junction left unmatched. This CDR3 comprises 14 residues. The CDR3 DNA reads TGCAGCGTTGCACAGGGGTATAGCAATCAGCCCCAGCATTTT. Its protein is CSVAQGYSNQPQHF.